The 11 T cell receptor beta chains in this list originate from one sample, sequenced in a study of blood T cell repertoires in COVID-19 (dated by TCRdb to 2020 to 2022). Library construction relied on the immunoSEQ multiplex PCR assay. TCRdb re-hosts the immuneACCESS table, in-frame sequences only. Its copies lack some clones; in the studies checked, an unresolved V gene accounts for under half of them, and the cause for the rest is not known. In all, the sample holds around 250,000 clones, and about four fifths of those were seen once. Clones ranked in the top ten supply 3.4% of the sample. Input material: peripheral blood. The receptors were gathered from a woman under 30 with acute or convalescent COVID-19.

The chain joins TRBV7-2 to TRBJ2-1, with a weak D call TRBD2 (5 bases). The CDR3 is 14 amino acids. V lost 6 bases, J lost 9 bases, and 18 bases lay in between. The germline V gene encodes CDR1 SGHTA and CDR2 FQGNSA. CDR3 sequence (DNA): TGTGCCAGCAGTTTCGGGCGAGGGTCCCGTGAGCAGTTCTTC. Its translation: CASSFGRGSREQFF. Full variable domain (rest looked up from reference TRBV7-2 and TRBJ2-1): GAGVSQSPSNKVTEKGKDVELRCDPISGHTALYWYRQSLGQGLEFLIYFQGNSAPDKSGLPSDRFSAERTGGSVSTLTIQRTQQEDSAVYLCASSFGRGSREQFFGPGTRLTVL.

This chain links TRBV9 with TRBJ2-4, with D tentatively TRBD1 (5 bases). The CDR3 is 15 amino acids. CDR1 is SGDLS and CDR2 is YYNGEE in the germline V gene. V dropped 0 bases and J dropped 8 bases, with 15 bases sitting between them. The CDR3 DNA reads as TGTGCCAGCAGCGTAGGACAGACTGATGAATACATTCAGTACTTC. This translates into CASSVGQTDEYIQYF.

This rearrangement joins TRBV28 to TRBJ1-5; 10 bases match TRBD1. This CDR3 is 16 amino acids long. V dropped 4 bases and J dropped 7; count of bases not matched to a gene: 10. Germline V CDR1 and CDR2: MDHEN, SYDVKM. The CDR3 DNA follows: TGTGCCAGCAGTTCACTGGGACAGGGGCAGGAACAGCCCCAGCATTTT. Its protein is CASSSLGQGQEQPQHF.

This chain links TRBV7-2 with TRBJ1-5; weak D call: TRBD1 (5 bases). Germline values: CDR1 SGHTA, CDR2 FQGNSA. The CDR3 spans 14 residues. V shed 4 bases and J shed 7 bases, with 14 bases lying between them. The DNA of the CDR3 is TGTGCCAGCAGCTCCTGGGGGGGTGGCCAGCCCCAGCATTTT. Amino acid sequence: CASSSWGGGQPQHF.

The chain is built from TRBV6-5 and TRBJ2-7; TRBD2 is a possible D gene (6 bases). V lost 6 bases to trimming and J lost 4 bases, with 19 bases between them. The CDR3 contains 15 residues. Germline V lookup: CDR1 MNHEY, CDR2 SVGAGI. DNA for the CDR3: TGTGCCAGCAGCACAGCCGGGACTCCCCCTTACGAGCAGTACTTC. Its protein product is CASSTAGTPPYEQYF.

The chain employs TRBV6-5 and TRBJ2-3, with D unclear. CDR1 and CDR2 (germline): MNHEY, SVGAGI. The CDR3 sequence is 16 residues long. Trimming took 0 bases from V and 6 from J, leaving 16 bases between them. CDR3 region: CASSYSVLPIGDTQYF. CDR3 nucleotides: TGTGCCAGCAGTTACTCGGTTCTTCCAATCGGGGATACGCAGTATTTT.

The chain has TRBV9 and TRBJ1-6, with a weak D call TRBD1 (5 bases). The CDR3 consists of 15 residues. CDR1 and CDR2 from the germline V gene are SGDLS and YYNGEE. V shed 3 bases and J shed 5 bases, with 12 bases lying between them. In DNA, the CDR3 is TGTGCCAGCAGCGGGGGACGGAGGGATAATTCACCCCTCCACTTT. Translation: CASSGGRRDNSPLHF.

The chain is built from TRBV2 and TRBJ1-1, with D possibly matching TRBD1 (6 bases). The CDR3 consists of 16 residues. Germline CDR1 SNHLY, CDR2 FYNNEI. Trimming removed 2 bases from V and 1 base from J, with 14 bases in between. Here the CDR3 DNA reads TGTGCCAGCAGTGAACTCGGTCGGACAGCGAACACTGAAGCTTTCTTT. It translates to CASSELGRTANTEAFF.

The V call is TRBV20-1, the J call TRBJ1-3; D gene ambiguous. The CDR3 is 11 amino acids. CDR1 is DFQATT and CDR2 is SNEGSKA in the germline V gene (reference sequence). The V and J ends lost 0 bases and 5 bases respectively, with 2 bases between them. The CDR3 DNA reads TGCAGTGCTAGAGACAGAAACACCATATATTTT. Its protein product is CSARDRNTIYF.

This sequence joins TRBV6-5 and TRBJ1-5; no clear D. The germline V gene encodes CDR1 MNHEY and CDR2 SVGAGI. Trimming pared 10 bases from V and 0 bases from J, leaving 10 bases between. The CDR3 covers 13 residues. The CDR3 DNA sequence: TGTGCCACCGGTCACTATAGCAATCAGCCCCAGCATTTT. Amino acid sequence: CATGHYSNQPQHF.

This rearrangement joins TRBV7-9 to TRBJ2-7; 8 bases map to TRBD1. The CDR3 has 14 amino acids. The germline V gene encodes CDR1 SEHNR and CDR2 FQNEAQ (reference sequence). V gave up 3 bases and J gave up 5 bases; unmatched junction bases: 6. The CDR3 loop is CASSFYRGSDEQYF. The CDR3 coding sequence is TGTGCCAGCAGCTTCTACAGGGGGAGCGACGAGCAGTACTTC.